The sequence of this T cell receptor beta chain was determined in a study of blood T cell repertoires in COVID-19. In the study overall: Sources were T cells, B-cell-depleted T cells, or PBMCs; the material itself was cDNA or gDNA.

Regarding this clone: A junction end diverges from the germline sequence, so it may reflect a read error.

Participants' reported clinical history set cohort assignment. Donors of Cohort 3 who recovered were those that had two negative PCRs, clearance, or symptom resolution. Per the original methods: Scientists estimated how many nucleated cells there were by amplifying reference gene primers. Libraries were prepared by immunoSEQ multiplex PCR; TCRdb keeps only in-frame clonotypes and omits some of them. D and trimming were read from the DNA, whereas the V and J calls and clone size are those reported in that table. The table has some 200,000 clones, around 82% seen once; the top ten hold about an eighth. CDR1 is SNHLY and CDR2 is FYNNEI in the germline V gene. The CDR3 extends over 14 amino acids.

The chain recombines TRBV2 with TRBJ2-1; 9 positions match TRBD1. The sequencing sample was made of PBMCs or T cells enriched from blood (not recorded which). This sequence originates from a middle-aged man who had recovered from COVID-19. The DNA of the CDR3 is TGTGCCAGCAGTGATGTAACAGGGGGCAGTTGGCCGGTCTTC. Translation: CASSDVTGGSWPVF.